These 14 T cell receptor beta chains share one sample of origin, sequenced in a study of early T cells in non-severe SARS-CoV-2 infection. TCRdb re-derived calls from the 5' RACE reads in MiXCR, one entry per CDR3 protein. The data contain approximately 41,000 distinct CDR3 sequences, 4.6% of them singletons. Sequencing input: whole blood. These TCRs come from an adult who was a healthcare worker with PCR-confirmed SARS-CoV-2 infection or an uninfected control (not recorded which).

The J gene is TRBJ1-5, the V gene TRBV2; D may be TRBD1 (5 bases). Germline assignment: CDR1 SNHLY and CDR2 FYNNEI. Trimming cost V 4 bases and J 9 bases, with 19 bases left between them. The length of the CDR3 is 15 residues. For the CDR3, the DNA is TGTGCCAGCAGTGGCGGGACCTCTGGGGCATTGCCCCAGCATTTT. The encoded protein is CASSGGTSGALPQHF.

This clonotype was detected a few times. The V gene is TRBV2, the J gene TRBJ2-5, with D maybe TRBD2 (5 bases). The ends were cut back, 10 bases at V and 7 bases at J, with 13 bases in the middle. Looked up from germline, CDR1 is SNHLY and CDR2 is FYNNEI. This CDR3 spans 11 amino acids. As DNA, the CDR3 is TGTGCCACCCGGGGTATGAGGACCCAGTACTTC. Amino acid sequence: CATRGMRTQYF.

This clonotype was found many times. CDR3 amino acids: CSAGYSGANVLTF. Written as DNA, the CDR3 is TGCAGCGCGGGGTACTCTGGGGCCAACGTCCTGACTTTC. This rearrangement joins TRBV29-1 to TRBJ2-6; maybe TRBD2 (5 bases). Germline V gene sequence: CDR1 SQVTM, CDR2 ANQGSEA. This CDR3 spans 13 amino acids. Trimming removed 7 bases at V and 0 bases at J, with 7 bases between.

The chain recombines TRBV6-6 with TRBJ1-1; D is unclear. Deletions cut 6 bases from V and 1 base from J, with 6 bases between. This CDR3 spans 12 amino acids. In germline, CDR1 is MNHNY, CDR2 SVGAGI (reference sequence). CDR3 sequence (DNA): TGTGCCAGCAGCAACGGGAACACTGAAGCTTTCTTT. It is translated as CASSNGNTEAFF.

Many counts were recorded for this clonotype. The rearrangement joins TRBV7-9 to TRBJ1-1; perhaps TRBD1 as D (5 bases). Per the germline V gene, CDR1 is SEHNR and CDR2 is FQNEAQ (reference sequence). V lost 1 base, J lost 1 base, and 10 bases lay in between. The CDR3 extends over 15 amino acids. In DNA, the CDR3 is TGTGCCAGCAGCTTAGATGGGGGAGGGAACACTGAAGCTTTCTTT. It is translated as CASSLDGGGNTEAFF.

This clonotype is medium-sized within its sample. This chain connects TRBV5-6 to TRBJ2-1, with D possibly being TRBD1 (6 bases). Germline V CDR1 and CDR2: SGHDT, YYEEEE. The length of the CDR3 is 14 residues. V was pared by 0 bases and J by 7 bases, with 11 bases between. The CDR3 coding sequence is TGTGCCAGCAGCTTGGGAGCAGGGGCAAATGAGCAGTTCTTC. Its protein is CASSLGAGANEQFF.

In this sample, this clonotype turned up many times. The rearrangement joins TRBV12-3 or TRBV12-4 to TRBJ1-2; TRBD1 is a possible D gene (5 bases). Trimming left V 6 bases short and J 8 bases short, with 16 bases between. The length of the CDR3 is 13 residues. The CDR3 DNA reads as TGTGCCAGCAGGCCCGGGACTTTGGGCGGCTACACCTTC. The encoded protein is CASRPGTLGGYTF.

Only a few counts were recorded for this clonotype. The V call is TRBV19, the J call TRBJ2-7; a weak D match, TRBD1 (5 bases). Per the germline V gene, CDR1 is LNHDA and CDR2 is SQIVND (reference sequence). Between the trimmed V and J ends, which lost 0 bases and 0 bases, there was a span of 9 bases. The CDR3 has 15 amino acids. In nucleotides, the CDR3 is TGTGCCAGTAGTATAGATTACAGGAGCTCCTACGAGCAGTACTTC. Protein sequence: CASSIDYRSSYEQYF. Combining the CDR3 with reference TRBV19 and TRBJ2-7 gives the whole variable domain DGGITQSPKYLFRKEGQNVTLSCEQNLNHDAMYWYRQDPGQGLRLIYYSQIVNDFQKGDIAEGYSVSREKKESFPLTVTSAQKNPTAFYLCASSIDYRSSYEQYFGPGTRLTVT.

The chain joins TRBV2 to TRBJ2-5; 7 bases agree with TRBD2. Germline CDR1 reads SNHLY; CDR2 reads FYNNEI. V trimming: 8 bases; J trimming: 4 bases; junction bases outside the gene matches: 10. The CDR3 totals 14 residues. The CDR3 DNA reads as TGTGCCAGCCAGGACGGGTCGGGAGGAGAGACCCAGTACTTC. Residues: CASQDGSGGETQYF.

In its sample, this clonotype was seen a few times. In DNA form, the CDR3 reads TGTGCCAGCAGTGATACAGTGGACTACGAGCAGTACTTC. The encoded protein is CASSDTVDYEQYF. V usage is TRBV6-1 and J usage is TRBJ2-7, with D hard to call. The CDR3 is made up of 13 amino acids. V lost 3 bases and J lost 3, with 9 bases in between. Germline CDR1 reads MNHNS; CDR2 reads SASEGT.

This clonotype was detected ten times or more. V and J are TRBV29-1 and TRBJ1-4, with D unclear. The length of the CDR3 is 11 residues. The germline CDR1 and CDR2 sequences are SQVTM and ANQGSEA. The germline V and J ends were trimmed by 7 bases and 5 bases, with 8 bases remaining between them. CDR3 sequence reads: CSGQTNEKLFF. As DNA, the CDR3 is TGCAGCGGGCAGACCAATGAAAAACTGTTTTTT.

Points on this clonotype: A much larger clone sits a single nucleotide away, making a read error possible. V gene TRBV28 combines with J gene TRBJ2-1; D call uncertain. Germline-derived CDR1 and CDR2 are MDHEN and SYDVKM. CDR3 length: 11 amino acids. Deletions cut 3 bases from V and 7 bases from J, with 4 bases between. The CDR3 protein is CASSFQNEQFF. Written as DNA, the CDR3 is TGTGCCAGCAGTTTTCAGAATGAGCAGTTCTTC.

This clonotype came up a few times. The V gene is TRBV5-6, the J gene TRBJ2-1; 10 positions agree with TRBD1. This CDR3 is 15 amino acids long. Germline V gives CDR1 SGHDT, CDR2 YYEEEE. After removal of 4 bases from V and 6 bases from J, the junction contained 7 bases not matched to a gene. The CDR3 sequence: CASSLTGGAANEQFF. Here the CDR3 DNA reads TGTGCCAGCAGCCTGACAGGGGGCGCGGCCAATGAGCAGTTCTTC. Full variable domain (remainder filled in from reference TRBV5-6 and TRBJ2-1): DAGVTQSPTHLIKTRGQQVTLRCSPKSGHDTVSWYQQALGQGPQFIFQYYEEEERQRGNFPDRFSGHQFPNYSSELNVNALLLGDSALYLCASSLTGGAANEQFFGPGTRLTVL.

This clonotype was counted ten times or more. The V and J genes are TRBV12-3 or TRBV12-4 and TRBJ2-1; D gene ambiguous. The CDR3 has 15 residues. V was trimmed by 3 bases and J by 2 bases, leaving 11 bases between them. CDR3 amino acids: CASSFEVPTYNEQFF. The DNA of the CDR3 is TGTGCCAGCAGTTTTGAGGTTCCTACCTACAATGAGCAGTTCTTC.